This T cell receptor beta chain was documented in a study of blood T cell repertoires in COVID-19. Study overall: Sources were T cells, B-cell-depleted T cells, or PBMCs; the material itself was cDNA or gDNA.

Produced via immunoSEQ multiplex PCR; TCRdb's table is partial and in-frame only. The data show around 70,000 clones, with about 88% seen just once and roughly 9.6% held by the top ten. This CDR3 has 15 residues. The V end lost 3 bases, the J end lost 6 bases, and 14 bases lay between the germline ends. The germline gives CDR1 KGHDR, CDR2 SFDVKD. The TCR comes from a man older than 75 with acute or convalescent COVID-19. Sequencing used peripheral blood. V usage is TRBV24-1 and J usage is TRBJ2-1; D is unclear. The chain's CDR3 is CATSDTGLFGNEQFF. In DNA, the CDR3 is TGTGCCACCAGTGATACCGGGTTATTCGGCAATGAGCAGTTCTTC.